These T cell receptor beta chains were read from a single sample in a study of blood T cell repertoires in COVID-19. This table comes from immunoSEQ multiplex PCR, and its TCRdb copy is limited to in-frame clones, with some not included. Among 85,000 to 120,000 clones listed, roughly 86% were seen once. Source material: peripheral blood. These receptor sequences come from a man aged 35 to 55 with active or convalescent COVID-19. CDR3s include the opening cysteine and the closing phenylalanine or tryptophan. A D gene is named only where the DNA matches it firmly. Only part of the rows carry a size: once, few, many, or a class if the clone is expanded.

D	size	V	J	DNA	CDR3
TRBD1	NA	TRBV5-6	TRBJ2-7	TGTGCCAGCAGCGACGGGACAGGCTACGAGCAGTACTTC	CASSDGTGYEQYF
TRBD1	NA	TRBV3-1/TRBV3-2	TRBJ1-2	TGTGCCAGCAGTCCGGCGCAAGACAGGGCGCGCTACACCTTC	CASSPAQDRARYTF
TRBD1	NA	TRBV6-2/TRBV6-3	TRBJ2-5	TGTGCCAGCAGTCAGATCCGGACAGGGCGAGAGACCCAGTACTTC	CASSQIRTGRETQYF
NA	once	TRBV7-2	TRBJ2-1	TGTGCCAGCAGCTTAAAAGGGGGGGGCCTTCAAAATGAGCAGTTCTTC	CASSLKGGGLQNEQFF
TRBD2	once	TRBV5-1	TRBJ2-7	TGCGCCAGCAGAGGGACTAGCGTCTACGAGCAGTACTTC	CASRGTSVYEQYF
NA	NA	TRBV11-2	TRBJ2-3	TGTGCCAGCAGGTCTTATGGGGGCGTCACAGATACGCAGTATTTT	CASRSYGGVTDTQYF
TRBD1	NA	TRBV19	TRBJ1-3	TGTGCCAGTAGTAGCCGTCGGGACAGCTCTGGAAACACCATATATTTT	CASSSRRDSSGNTIYF
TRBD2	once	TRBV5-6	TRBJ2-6	TGTGCCAGCAGCACGGGGGGTGGGGCCAACGTCCTGACTTTC	CASSTGGGANVLTF
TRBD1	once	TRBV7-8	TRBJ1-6	TGTGCCAGCAGCCACCGGGACAGGAACAATTCACCCCTCCACTTT	CASSHRDRNNSPLHF
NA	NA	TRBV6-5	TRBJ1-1	TGTGCCAGCACTACCCGAGGTGAAGCTTTCTTT	CASTTRGEAFF
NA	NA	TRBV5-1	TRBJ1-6	TGCGCCAGCAGCCCCGAGGGGGTTACAGCACCCCTCCACTTT	CASSPEGVTAPLHF
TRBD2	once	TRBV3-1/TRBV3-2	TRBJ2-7	TGTGCCAGCAGCTGGGGTAGCGGGGGGGGTTACGAGCAGTACTTC	CASSWGSGGGYEQYF
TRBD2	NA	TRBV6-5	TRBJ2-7	TGTGCCAGCCATCTAGCGGGGGGCCCGACCTACGAGCAGTACTTC	CASHLAGGPTYEQYF
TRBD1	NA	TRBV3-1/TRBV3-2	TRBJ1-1	TGTGCCAGCAGCCCAGCAGGGGGTATCGCTGAAGCTTTCTTT	CASSPAGGIAEAFF
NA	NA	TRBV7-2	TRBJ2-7	TGTGCCAGCAGCTTAGGACAGGCCTCCTACGAGCAGTACTTC	CASSLGQASYEQYF
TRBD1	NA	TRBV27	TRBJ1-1	TGTGCCAGTCATCCTCACGGGACAGGGGGGTATACTGAAGCTTTCTTT	CASHPHGTGGYTEAFF
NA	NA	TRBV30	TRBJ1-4	TGTGCCTGGACTCGACAGTCATATAATGAAAAACTGTTTTTT	CAWTRQSYNEKLFF